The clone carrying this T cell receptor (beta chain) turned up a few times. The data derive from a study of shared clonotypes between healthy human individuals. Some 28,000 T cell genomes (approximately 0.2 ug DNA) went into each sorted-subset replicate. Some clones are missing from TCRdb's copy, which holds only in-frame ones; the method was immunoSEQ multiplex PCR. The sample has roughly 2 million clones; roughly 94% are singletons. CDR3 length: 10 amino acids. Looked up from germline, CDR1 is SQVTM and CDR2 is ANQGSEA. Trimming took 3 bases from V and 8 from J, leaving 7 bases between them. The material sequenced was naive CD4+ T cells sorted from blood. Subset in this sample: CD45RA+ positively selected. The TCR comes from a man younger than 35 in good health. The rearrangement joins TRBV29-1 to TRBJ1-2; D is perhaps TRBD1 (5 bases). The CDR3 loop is CSVDQGGYTF. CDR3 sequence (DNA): TGCAGCGTTGATCAGGGAGGCTACACCTTC.